A selection of T cell receptor beta chains follows, all from one sample in a study of blood T cells in healthy people across ages. TCRdb used MiXCR to reprocess the 5' RACE reads, holding one entry per CDR3 protein. The table shows 1.5 million to 2 million distinct CDR3 sequences, with about 50% occurring only once. Material for sequencing was blood. The receptors stem from a woman aged 40 to 49 in good health. Both conserved end residues are part of each CDR3. A D gene is named only where the DNA matches it firmly. Clone size appears in some rows only: once, few, many, or a class for an expanded clone.

J gene | clone size | V gene | CDR3 length | D gene | CDR3 DNA | CDR3 protein
TRBJ2-3 | NA | TRBV10-3 | 16 | TRBD2 | TGTGCCATCAGTGAGCCTCGGGGGGGAAGCACAGATACGCAGTATTTT | CAISEPRGGSTDTQYF
TRBJ2-3 | NA | TRBV6-1 | 15 | NA | TGTGCCAGCAGTGAAGGGGGGGTTCACACAGATACGCAGTATTTT | CASSEGGVHTDTQYF
TRBJ1-6 | NA | TRBV20-1 | 15 | NA | TGCAGTGCTAGAACCCCGGGACGGAATAATTCACCCCTCCACTTT | CSARTPGRNNSPLHF
TRBJ2-5 | NA | TRBV7-2 | 11 | NA | TGTGCCAGCCCGCAGGGCGAGACCCAGTACTTC | CASPQGETQYF
TRBJ2-5 | NA | TRBV18 | 16 | NA | TGTGCCAGCTCACCAGCGGGTAGCCTCGAAGCGAAGACCCAGTACTTC | CASSPAGSLEAKTQYF
TRBJ2-7 | few | TRBV6-5 | 15 | TRBD1 | TGTGCCAGCAGCAGAACAGGGGGAAGTCTGCACGAGCAGTACTTC | CASSRTGGSLHEQYF
TRBJ2-3 | NA | TRBV20-1 | 16 | NA | TGCAGTGCGCCGGTCTCTACCGGGACCAAGGGAGATACGCAGTATTTT | CSAPVSTGTKGDTQYF
TRBJ1-2 | NA | TRBV6-5 | 15 | NA | TGTGCCAGCAGTAAAACGACGGGGCAGGGCTTTGGCTACACCTTC | CASSKTTGQGFGYTF
TRBJ1-1 | few | TRBV29-1 | 15 | NA | TGCAGCGTGATTCCCCACGGGCTTCGGGACACTGAAGCTTTCTTT | CSVIPHGLRDTEAFF
TRBJ1-4 | NA | TRBV27 | 18 | NA | TGTGCCAGCAGTTTATCAGGGGGGGGGTTCTCAGCTAATGAAAAACTGTTTTTT | CASSLSGGGFSANEKLFF
TRBJ2-1 | many | TRBV3-1 | 12 | TRBD1 | TGTGCCAGCAGGTACAGGGGGAATGAGCAGTTCTTC | CASRYRGNEQFF
TRBJ1-1 | NA | TRBV3-1 | 15 | TRBD1 | TGTGCCAGCTGGACGATTGACAGGGAGGACACTGAAGCTTTCTTT | CASWTIDREDTEAFF
TRBJ2-5 | few | TRBV6-5 | 14 | NA | TGTGCCAGCAGTCCTAGGGGGGGCCGGGGGACCCAGTACTTC | CASSPRGGRGTQYF
TRBJ2-1 | NA | TRBV2 | 13 | TRBD2 | TGTGCCAGCAGTGCCCCTAGTGGGACTAGCTCGTTCTTC | CASSAPSGTSSFF
TRBJ2-5 | NA | TRBV4-2 | 13 | NA | TGTGCCAGCAGCCCTCAGGACGGGGAGACCCAGTACTTC | CASSPQDGETQYF
TRBJ2-5 | NA | TRBV20-1 | 13 | NA | TGCAGTGCCACGGCTAGGGGAAAAGAGACCCAGTACTTC | CSATARGKETQYF
TRBJ2-5 | few | TRBV20-1 | 13 | NA | TGCAGTGCTAGCGGGGAGGTCCAAGAGACCCAGTACTTC | CSASGEVQETQYF
TRBJ1-2 | few | TRBV18 | 13 | NA | TGTGCCAGCTCCCCGACAAGAACCTATGGCTACACCTTC | CASSPTRTYGYTF
TRBJ2-1 | NA | TRBV3-1 | 15 | NA | TGTGCCAGCAACCAAGGAGTAGGGTCCTACAATGAGCAGTTCTTC | CASNQGVGSYNEQFF
TRBJ2-7 | few | TRBV7-2 | 17 | TRBD2 | TGTGCCAGCAGCCGACTAGCGGGGGTCCGGCTCTCCTACGAGCAGTACTTC | CASSRLAGVRLSYEQYF
TRBJ2-7 | NA | TRBV20-1 | 15 | TRBD2 | TGCAGTGCTGTCTACCCTAGCGGTTTCTCCTACGAGCAGTACTTC | CSAVYPSGFSYEQYF
TRBJ2-7 | few | TRBV7-9 | 15 | NA | TGTGCCAGCAGTGGTGGACAGAGCTCCTACAATGAGCAGTACTTC | CASSGGQSSYNEQYF
TRBJ2-3 | once | TRBV25-1 | 17 | NA | TGTGCCAGCAGTGAATGGGAGGCGGCAAGGATGTCAGATACGCAGTATTTT | CASSEWEAARMSDTQYF